This T cell receptor (beta chain) was documented in a study of shared clonotypes between healthy human individuals. The overall study: Per donor, CD8 memory used one plate, CD8 naive used two, CD4 memory used three and CD4 naive used three.

Study findings and constraints: Non-shared clonotypes displayed generation probabilities falling below those of clonotypes present in all four donors. Limitation of the genetic and exposure-history diversity represented came from the few donors.

Assay: immunoSEQ multiplex PCR; the TCRdb copy retains only in-frame clones and omits some. Of roughly 1 million clones listed, under 80% are singletons. To note about this clone: Its antigen is unidentified.

All donors were Caucasian adults living in Nashville, Tennessee. The sample was memory CD4+ T cells sorted from blood. Stated subset: CD45RA-negative fraction. The origin of this receptor is a man younger than 35 in good health.

CDR3 in DNA: TGTGCCACCAGCAGAGATATGACAGGGGGCACCTACGAGCAGTACTTC. It specifies CATSRDMTGGTYEQYF. This chain connects TRBV15 to TRBJ2-7; 10 positions agree with TRBD1. The V gene's germline CDR1 is LNHNV and CDR2 YYDKDF (reference sequence). Trimming removed 0 bases from V and 2 bases from J; junction bases left unmatched: 4. CDR3 length: 16 residues.